The sequence of this T cell receptor (beta chain) was determined in a study of T-cell reconstitution after alpha-beta-depleted transplantation in children (dated by TCRdb to the mid-2010s). With respect to the entire study: Using TCR repertoire profiling, the study quantitatively followed how T-cell immune reconstitution unfolded in children after TCRalphabeta/CD19-depleted allogeneic hematopoietic cell transplantation. Study-wide findings and limitations: The frequencies of hyperexpanded clones fell over the following months, and after one year, T-cell counts and TCRbeta diversity were mostly attributed to newly produced T cells. In some patients, the high TCRbeta diversity seen at day 60 was put down to recipient T cells and intrathymic progenitors that had survived conditioning. The apparently early recovery of alphabetaT-cell counts about two months after transplant reportedly depended on only several hundred rapidly expanded clones that came from non-depleted graft cells.

This specimen's treatment or condition label, interpreted: allogeneic hematopoietic cell transplantation with graft depleted of TCRalphabeta T cells and CD19 B cells. The transplant recipients were children given TCRalphabeta/CD19-depleted allogeneic hematopoietic cell grafts. The V end loses 3 bases and the J end loses 10 bases, and a stretch of 9 bases separates them. From cysteine to phenylalanine, the CDR3 is 11 amino acids long. Only the CDR3 DNA is retained, 33 bases long and in frame from the first base. Based on the germline V gene (reference sequence), the CDR1 and CDR2 sequences are DFQATT and SNEGSKA. Note on this clonotype: The specificity of this receptor is unknown. There are no base qualities to consult, and no much larger clone falls within one base.

The library was obtained by PCR. The instrument given in TCRdb is Illumina HiSeq 2500. TCR library preparation used molecular barcoding, with unique molecular identifiers applied to normalize quantification of the TCRbeta repertoire. TCRdb passed the public sequencing reads through fastp at Q25 and MiXCR, retaining productive beta sequences. A single entry per CDR3 protein holds the most common genes and DNA from its merged rows. For this sample there are fewer than 750,000 distinct CDR3 sequences; 25% to 30% appear just once. Together, the top ten hold approximately 39% of the sample. The sample consisted of PBMCs, taken before TCRalphabeta/CD19-depleted stem cell transplant. Recombination joined TRBV20-1 with TRBJ1-4; no D gene can be assigned with confidence. This sequence originates from a boy younger than two with Wiskott-Aldrich syndrome, due to receive a stem cell transplant. The DNA reads as follows: TGCAGTGCTAGGGGCGTAGGAAAACTGTTTTTT. This gives the protein CSARGVGKLFF.